This T cell receptor (beta chain) was sequenced in a study of T cell changes during pregnancy in multiple sclerosis. CDR1 and CDR2 (germline): MNHEY, SMNVEV (reference sequence). Between the trimmed V and J ends, which lost 6 bases and 5 bases, there was a span of 17 bases. This CDR3 has 14 residues. Some clones are missing from TCRdb's copy, which holds only in-frame ones; the method was immunoSEQ multiplex PCR. The repertoire holds more than 70,000 clones, 85% to 95% seen once, with 2.3% in the top ten. This specimen consisted of peripheral blood, obtained before pregnancy. The sequence came from a female donor with multiple sclerosis, enrolled in a pregnancy study. The genes are TRBV27 and TRBJ2-7; tentative D call: TRBD2 (5 bases). The CDR3 here is CASSLGWEMNEQYF. In DNA, the CDR3 is TGTGCCAGCAGCCTCGGGTGGGAGATGAACGAGCAGTACTTC.